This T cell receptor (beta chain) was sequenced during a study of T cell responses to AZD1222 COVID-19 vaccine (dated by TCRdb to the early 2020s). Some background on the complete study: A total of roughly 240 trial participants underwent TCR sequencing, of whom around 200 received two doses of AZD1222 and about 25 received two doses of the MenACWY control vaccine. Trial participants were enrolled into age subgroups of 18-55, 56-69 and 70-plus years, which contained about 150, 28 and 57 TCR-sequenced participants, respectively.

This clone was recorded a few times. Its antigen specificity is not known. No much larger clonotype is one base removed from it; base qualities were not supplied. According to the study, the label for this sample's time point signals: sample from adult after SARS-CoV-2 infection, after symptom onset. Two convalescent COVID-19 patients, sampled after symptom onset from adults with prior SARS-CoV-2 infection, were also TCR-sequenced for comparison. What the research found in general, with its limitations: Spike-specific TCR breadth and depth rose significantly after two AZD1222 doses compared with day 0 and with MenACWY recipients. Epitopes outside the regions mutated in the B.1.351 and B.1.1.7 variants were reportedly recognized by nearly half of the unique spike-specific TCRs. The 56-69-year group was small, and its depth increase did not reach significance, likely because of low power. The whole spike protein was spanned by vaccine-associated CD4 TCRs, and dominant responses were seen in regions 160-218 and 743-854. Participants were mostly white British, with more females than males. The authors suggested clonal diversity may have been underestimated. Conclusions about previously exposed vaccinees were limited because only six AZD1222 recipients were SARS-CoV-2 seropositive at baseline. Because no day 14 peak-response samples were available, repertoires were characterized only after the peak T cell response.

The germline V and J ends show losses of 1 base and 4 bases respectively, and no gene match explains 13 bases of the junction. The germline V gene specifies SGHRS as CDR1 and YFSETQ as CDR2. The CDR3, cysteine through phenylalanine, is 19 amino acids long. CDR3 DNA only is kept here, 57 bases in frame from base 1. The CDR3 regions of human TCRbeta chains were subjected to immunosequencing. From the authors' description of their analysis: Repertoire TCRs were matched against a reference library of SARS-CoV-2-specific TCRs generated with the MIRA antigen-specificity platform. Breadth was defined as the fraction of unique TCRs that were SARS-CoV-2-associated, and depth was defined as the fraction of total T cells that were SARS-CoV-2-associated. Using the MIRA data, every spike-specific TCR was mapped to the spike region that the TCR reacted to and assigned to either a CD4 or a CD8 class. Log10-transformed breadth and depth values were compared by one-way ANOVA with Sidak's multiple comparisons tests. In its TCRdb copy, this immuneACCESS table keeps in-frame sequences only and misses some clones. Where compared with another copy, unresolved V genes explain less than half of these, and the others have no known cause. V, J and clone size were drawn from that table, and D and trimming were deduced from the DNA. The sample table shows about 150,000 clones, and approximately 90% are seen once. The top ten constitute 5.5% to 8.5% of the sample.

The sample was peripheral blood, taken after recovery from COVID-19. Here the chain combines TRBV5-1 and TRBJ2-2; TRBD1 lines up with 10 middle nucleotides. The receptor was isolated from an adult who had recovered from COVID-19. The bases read TGCGCCAGCAGCTTGTCCCGGGACAGGGGCTCCGGGACCACCGGGGAGCTGTTTTTT. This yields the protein CASSLSRDRGSGTTGELFF.